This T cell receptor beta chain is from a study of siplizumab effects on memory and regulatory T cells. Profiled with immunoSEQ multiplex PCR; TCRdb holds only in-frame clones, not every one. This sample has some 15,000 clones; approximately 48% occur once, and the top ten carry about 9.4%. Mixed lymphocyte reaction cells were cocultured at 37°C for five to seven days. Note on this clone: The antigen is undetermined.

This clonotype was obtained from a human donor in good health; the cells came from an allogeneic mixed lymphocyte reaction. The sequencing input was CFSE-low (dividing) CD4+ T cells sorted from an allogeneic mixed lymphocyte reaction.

CDR3 sequence: CASRRLAGGPHEQFF. In DNA, the CDR3 is TGTGCCAGCCGTCGACTAGCGGGAGGGCCGCATGAGCAGTTCTTC. This chain links TRBV6-1 with TRBJ2-1, with 14 nucleotides matching TRBD2. The J segment lost 8 bases and the V segment lost 8 bases, leaving 8 bases of the junction unmatched. The CDR3 covers 15 residues. Germline assignment: CDR1 MNHNS and CDR2 SASEGT.